A single T cell receptor beta chain is shown here with its context. The data stem from a study of T-cell reconstitution after alpha-beta-depleted transplantation in children. The CDR3 contains 17 residues. V lost 8 bases and J lost 2, with 21 bases in between. The TCRbeta library incorporated unique molecular identifiers. TCRdb passed the PCR reads through MiXCR, listing each CDR3 protein once. This sample has about 540,000 distinct CDR3 sequences, with approximately 20% found just once. The sequencing used PBMCs from the stem cell graft donor, collected from the stem cell graft. V and J are TRBV12-3 or TRBV12-4 and TRBJ2-2; a weak D match, TRBD2 (6 bases). This TCR was sampled from a human donor who donated a stem cell graft to a child with acute lymphoblastic leukemia. In DNA, the CDR3 is TGTGCCAGCCTAGTGGGGACCGGGACTCCCAACACCGGGGAGCTGTTTTTT. It specifies CASLVGTGTPNTGELFF.